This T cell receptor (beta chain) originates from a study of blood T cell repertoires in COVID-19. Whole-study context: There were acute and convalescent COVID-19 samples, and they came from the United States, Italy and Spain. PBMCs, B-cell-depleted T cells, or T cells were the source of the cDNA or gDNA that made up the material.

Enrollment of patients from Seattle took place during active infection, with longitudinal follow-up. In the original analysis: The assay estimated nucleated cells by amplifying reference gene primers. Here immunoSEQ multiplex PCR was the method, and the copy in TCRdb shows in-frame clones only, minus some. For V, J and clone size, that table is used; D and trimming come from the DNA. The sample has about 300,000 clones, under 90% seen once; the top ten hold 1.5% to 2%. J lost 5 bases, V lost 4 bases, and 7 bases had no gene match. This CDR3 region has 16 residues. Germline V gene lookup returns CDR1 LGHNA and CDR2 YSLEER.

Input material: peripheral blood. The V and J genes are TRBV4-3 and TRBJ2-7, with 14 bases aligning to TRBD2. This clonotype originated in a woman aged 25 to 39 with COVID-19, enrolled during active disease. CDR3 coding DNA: TGCGCCAGCAGCCCCTCGGGACTAGCGGGGGACCACGAGCAGTACTTC. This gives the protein CASSPSGLAGDHEQYF.